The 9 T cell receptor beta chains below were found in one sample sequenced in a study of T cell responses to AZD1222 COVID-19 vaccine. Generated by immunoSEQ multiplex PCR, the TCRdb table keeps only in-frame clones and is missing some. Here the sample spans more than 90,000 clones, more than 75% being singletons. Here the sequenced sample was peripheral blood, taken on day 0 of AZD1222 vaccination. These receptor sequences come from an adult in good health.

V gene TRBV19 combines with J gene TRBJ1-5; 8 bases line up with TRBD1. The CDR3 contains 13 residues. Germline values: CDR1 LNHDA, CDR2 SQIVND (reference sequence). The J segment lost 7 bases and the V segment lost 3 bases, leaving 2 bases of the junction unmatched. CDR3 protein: CASSMTGEQPQHF. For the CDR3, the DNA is TGTGCCAGTAGTATGACAGGGGAACAGCCCCAGCATTTT.

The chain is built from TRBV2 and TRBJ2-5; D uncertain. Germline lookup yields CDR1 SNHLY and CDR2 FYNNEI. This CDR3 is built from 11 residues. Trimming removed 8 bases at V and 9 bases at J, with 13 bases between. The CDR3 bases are TGTGCCAGCGACGATGAACGGCCCCAGTACTTC. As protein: CASDDERPQYF.

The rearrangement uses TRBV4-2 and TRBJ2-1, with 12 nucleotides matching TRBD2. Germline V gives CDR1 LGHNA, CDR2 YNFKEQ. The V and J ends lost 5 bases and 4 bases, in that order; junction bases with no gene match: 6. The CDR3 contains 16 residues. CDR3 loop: CASSVSSGRGYNEQFF. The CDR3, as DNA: TGTGCCAGCAGCGTATCTAGCGGGAGGGGGTACAATGAGCAGTTCTTC.

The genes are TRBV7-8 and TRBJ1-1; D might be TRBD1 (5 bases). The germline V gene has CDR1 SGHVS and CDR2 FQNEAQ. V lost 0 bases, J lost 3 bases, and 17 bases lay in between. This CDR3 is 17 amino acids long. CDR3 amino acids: CASSLALRGVADTEAFF. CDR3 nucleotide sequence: TGTGCCAGCAGCTTAGCGTTGCGGGGGGTTGCGGACACTGAAGCTTTCTTT.

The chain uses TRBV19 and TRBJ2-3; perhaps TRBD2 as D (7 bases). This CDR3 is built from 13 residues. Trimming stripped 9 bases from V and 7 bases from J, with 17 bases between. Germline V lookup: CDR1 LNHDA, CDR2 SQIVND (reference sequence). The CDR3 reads CASAHGGTNTQYF. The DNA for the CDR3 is TGTGCCAGCGCTCACGGGGGGACAAATACGCAGTATTTT.

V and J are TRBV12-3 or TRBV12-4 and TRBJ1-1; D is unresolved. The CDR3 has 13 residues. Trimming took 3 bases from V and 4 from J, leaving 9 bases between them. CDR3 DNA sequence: TGTGCCAGCAGTTTTTCACAAGGCACTGAAGCTTTCTTT. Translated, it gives CASSFSQGTEAFF.

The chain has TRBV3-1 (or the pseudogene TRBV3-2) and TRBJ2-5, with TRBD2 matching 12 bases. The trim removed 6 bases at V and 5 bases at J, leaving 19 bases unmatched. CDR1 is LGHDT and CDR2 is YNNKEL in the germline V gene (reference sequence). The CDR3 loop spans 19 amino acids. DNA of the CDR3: TGTGCCAGCAGTCCGATGAGACTAGCGGGAGTAGAGCTTCGGGAGACCCAGTACTTC. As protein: CASSPMRLAGVELRETQYF.

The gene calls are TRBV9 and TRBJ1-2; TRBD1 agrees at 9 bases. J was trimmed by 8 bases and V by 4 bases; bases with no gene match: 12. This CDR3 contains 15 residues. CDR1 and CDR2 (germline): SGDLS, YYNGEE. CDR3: CASSTGQGPHYGYTF. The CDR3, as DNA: TGTGCCAGCAGCACCGGACAGGGGCCGCATTACGGCTACACCTTC.

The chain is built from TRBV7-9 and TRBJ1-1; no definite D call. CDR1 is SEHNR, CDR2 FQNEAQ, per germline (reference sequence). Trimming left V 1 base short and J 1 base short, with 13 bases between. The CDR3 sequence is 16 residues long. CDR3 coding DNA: TGTGCCAGCAGCTTAGGGGCCCTGCGATCGAACACTGAAGCTTTCTTT. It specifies CASSLGALRSNTEAFF.